Listed here are 25 T cell receptor beta chains from one sample, sequenced in a study of human T cells and chemical hapten exposure. A single record per CDR3 protein comes from TCRdb applying MiXCR to the RACE reads. The sample records 150,000 to 200,000 distinct CDR3 sequences, around 15% being singletons. The time point denotes: patch test 1, 2 weeks after DPC sensitization. Treatment indicated: therapeutic diphenylcyclopropenone sensitization with weekly scalp DPC. Sequenced here: whole blood, sampled in connection with sensitization to the hapten diphenylcyclopropenone (DPC). The receptors were sampled from a woman in her twenties or thirties with alopecia areata. Some clones in this sample may be carry-over from other donors' samples.

The gene calls are TRBV3-1 and TRBJ1-6; D is uncertain. Trimming removed 1 base at V and 7 bases at J, with 8 bases between. In germline, CDR1 is LGHDT, CDR2 YNNKEL (reference sequence). This CDR3 comprises 14 residues. CDR3 sequence: CASSQGTANSPLHF. CDR3 nucleotide sequence: TGTGCCAGCAGCCAAGGGACCGCGAATTCACCCCTCCACTTT.

Ten or more counts support this clonotype. This sequence joins TRBV6-5 and TRBJ2-6; D gene unclear. This CDR3 comprises 17 residues. V was pared by 9 bases and J by 0 bases, with 18 bases between. Germline values: CDR1 MNHEY, CDR2 SVGAGI. The chain's CDR3 is CASRSDPSNSGANVLTF. The CDR3, as DNA: TGTGCCAGTAGGTCAGATCCAAGTAACTCTGGGGCCAACGTCCTGACTTTC.

Only a few counts were recorded for this clonotype. The rearrangement joins TRBV2 to TRBJ2-1, with D perhaps assigned TRBD1 or TRBD2 (6 bases each). The germline V and J ends were trimmed by 5 bases and 7 bases, with 18 bases remaining between them. The CDR3 sequence is 15 residues long. Germline V gives CDR1 SNHLY, CDR2 FYNNEI. The CDR3 spells CASSSYTRRGNEQFF. DNA of the CDR3: TGTGCCAGCAGTTCTTACACCCGGAGGGGGAATGAGCAGTTCTTC.

There are a few counts of this clonotype. The V gene is TRBV12-3 or TRBV12-4, the J gene TRBJ1-4; perhaps TRBD1 as D (5 bases). Trimming cost V 3 bases and J 1 base, with 15 bases left between them. The CDR3 length is 17 residues. CDR3 sequence reads: CASSFSQGSRTNEKLFF. The CDR3 nucleotides are TGTGCCAGCAGTTTTTCCCAGGGTAGTAGAACTAATGAAAAACTGTTTTTT.

This sequence joins TRBV9 and TRBJ2-3; 7 nucleotides match TRBD1. J was trimmed by 7 bases and V by 2 bases; bases with no gene match: 7. Germline assignment: CDR1 SGDLS and CDR2 YYNGEE. The CDR3 loop spans 14 amino acids. The CDR3 reads CASSVGAGGYTQYF. DNA for the CDR3: TGTGCCAGCAGCGTCGGGGCAGGGGGATATACGCAGTATTTT. Combining the CDR3 with reference TRBV9 and TRBJ2-3 gives the whole variable domain DSGVTQTPKHLITATGQRVTLRCSPRSGDLSVYWYQQSLDQGLQFLIQYYNGEERAKGNILERFSAQQFPDLHSELNLSSLELGDSALYFCASSVGAGGYTQYFGPGTRLTVL.

This clonotype appeared a few times. This rearrangement joins TRBV20-1 to TRBJ1-1, with TRBD1 as a possible D gene (6 bases). The CDR3 length is 17 residues. The V end was cut by 0 bases, the J end by 5 bases, with 22 bases between. Germline assignment: CDR1 DFQATT and CDR2 SNEGSKA (reference sequence). As DNA, the CDR3 is TGCAGTGCTAGAGAGAGACGCCAGCGAACAGGGTCGACTGAAGCTTTCTTT. Its protein product is CSARERRQRTGSTEAFF.

This clonotype was counted only a few times. The chain recombines TRBV12-3 or TRBV12-4 with TRBJ2-7, with TRBD2 matching 9 bases. Trimming removed 2 bases from V and 4 bases from J; junction bases left unmatched: 6. The CDR3 is 15 residues long. This chain's CDR3 is CASSLQPSGKYEQYF. In nucleotides, the CDR3 is TGTGCCAGCAGTTTACAGCCTAGCGGGAAATACGAGCAGTACTTC.

With regard to this clonotype: A much larger clone lies one base from this, so it may be a read error. No DNA is shown, since the ends of the CDR3 on it are uncertain; the CDR3 is the one TCRdb lists. The chain uses TRBV5-1 and TRBJ2-7; the tabulated D call, TRBD2, remains unverified against the DNA. Germline lookup yields CDR1 SGHRS and CDR2 YFSETQ. A total of 16 residues make up the CDR3, ends included. The CDR3 here is CASSLVASGSQFERYF.

This clonotype appeared many times. The gene calls are TRBV9 and TRBJ2-3; 7 nucleotides align to TRBD2. In germline, CDR1 is SGDLS, CDR2 YYNGEE. Trimming at V came to 0 bases and at J to 6 bases, leaving 10 bases not matched to a gene. There are 16 residues in the CDR3. CDR3 sequence reads: CASSVAAGDVADTQYF. The CDR3 DNA reads TGTGCCAGCAGCGTAGCCGCGGGAGATGTTGCTGATACGCAGTATTTT.

CDR3 protein: CASSPFSGQINQPQHF. The CDR3 DNA sequence: TGTGCCAGCAGCCCCTTCTCTGGGCAGATCAATCAGCCCCAGCATTTT. The chain couples TRBV12-3 or TRBV12-4 to TRBJ1-5; D not certain. The V end lost 6 bases, the J end lost 3 bases, and 18 bases lay between the germline ends. This CDR3 is built from 16 residues.

This clonotype was picked up a small number of times. The chain recombines TRBV12-2 with TRBJ1-5; the table gives TRBD1 as D, unverified against the DNA. TRBV12-2 counts as a pseudogene. The CDR3 has 18 amino acids. The CDR3 loop is CASRPRLDRVGSNQPQHF. The CDR3 DNA reads as TGTGCAAGTCGCCCACGCCTTGACAGGGTAGGCAGCAATCAGCCCCAGCATTTT.

This clonotype was detected a few times. The CDR3 region is CASSSGQGDNQPQHF. The CDR3 DNA is TGTGCCAGCAGTTCTGGGCAGGGGGACAATCAGCCCCAGCATTTT. The chain couples TRBV2 to TRBJ1-5, with 7 positions matching TRBD1. V lost 5 bases, J lost 3 bases, and 7 bases stayed unmatched. The CDR3 extends over 15 amino acids. CDR1 SNHLY and CDR2 FYNNEI come from the germline V gene.

In its sample, this clonotype was seen once. The V call is TRBV7-2, the J call TRBJ1-1, with a weak D call TRBD1 (5 bases). The CDR3 contains 16 residues. V shed 0 bases and J shed 2 bases, with 13 bases lying between them. Germline V gene sequence: CDR1 SGHTA, CDR2 FQGNSA. DNA for the CDR3: TGTGCCAGCAGCTTAGCGGGGCAGCAGGACAACACTGAAGCTTTCTTT. This encodes CASSLAGQQDNTEAFF.

The chain combines TRBV7-8 with TRBJ1-2; 7 nucleotides align to TRBD1. The ends lost 5 bases at V and 4 bases at J; junction bases unmatched: 22. The CDR3 covers 19 residues. The V gene's germline CDR1 is SGHVS and CDR2 FQNEAQ. The CDR3 reads CASSPASIRDRVIVYGYTF. The DNA of the CDR3 is TGTGCCAGCAGCCCCGCGTCAATTCGCGACAGGGTAATCGTCTATGGCTACACCTTC. Using reference TRBV7-8 and TRBJ1-2 for the parts outside the CDR3, the full variable domain is GAGVSQSPRYKVAKRGQDVALRCDPISGHVSLFWYQQALGQGPEFLTYFQNEAQLDKSGLPSDRFFAERPEGSVSTLKIQRTQQEDSAVYLCASSPASIRDRVIVYGYTFGSGTRLTVV.

The chain recombines TRBV5-1 with TRBJ2-7; 10 nucleotides agree with TRBD2. Germline V gene sequence: CDR1 SGHRS, CDR2 YFSETQ. Germline trimming cut 7 bases from V and 6 bases from J; bases unmatched to any gene: 10. CDR3 size: 14 residues. CDR3 loop: CASAGLAGETEQYF. CDR3 sequence (DNA): TGCGCCAGCGCGGGTCTAGCGGGAGAGACCGAGCAGTACTTC.

This clonotype was observed at least ten times. The chain carries TRBV6-4 and TRBJ2-7; D not certain. V was cut by 2 bases and J by 5 bases, with 13 bases left in between. The CDR3 totals 14 residues. Germline V gene sequence: CDR1 MRHNA, CDR2 SNTAGT. CDR3 DNA sequence: TGTGCCAGCAGTGACCCCGGCCCCGAGGACGAGCAGTACTTC. Translating gives CASSDPGPEDEQYF.

This clonotype was observed many times. The chain has TRBV9 and TRBJ2-3; D is ambiguous. Trimming took off 4 bases at V and 2 bases at J, with 11 bases between the two ends. The germline V gene has CDR1 SGDLS and CDR2 YYNGEE. The CDR3 runs to 14 residues. CDR3 in amino acids: CASSPRAVTDTQYF. Written as DNA, the CDR3 is TGTGCCAGCAGCCCCCGGGCGGTCACAGATACGCAGTATTTT.

This clonotype was seen more than once but under ten times. CDR3 protein: CASSFRDRPEAFF. The CDR3, as DNA: TGTGCCAGCAGTTTCCGGGACAGGCCCGAGGCTTTCTTT. This chain links TRBV28 with TRBJ1-1, with TRBD1 matching over 8 bases. The V segment lost 3 bases and the J segment 11 bases; nucleotides outside the gene matches: 8. Per the germline V gene, CDR1 is MDHEN and CDR2 is SYDVKM. The CDR3 spans 13 residues. The full variable domain, its missing parts supplied by reference TRBV28 and TRBJ1-1, is DVKVTQSSRYLVKRTGEKVFLECVQDMDHENMFWYRQDPGLGLRLIYFSYDVKMKEKGDIPEGYSVSREKKERFSLILESASTNQTSMYLCASSFRDRPEAFFGQGTRLTVV.

This clonotype has more than one count but fewer than ten. This chain links TRBV18 with TRBJ1-1; D uncertain. CDR3 length: 12 residues. Germline values: CDR1 KGHSH, CDR2 LQKENI. V was shortened by 2 bases and J by 6 bases, with 7 bases between the two germline ends. The CDR3 spells CASSPRGPEAFF. The CDR3 DNA reads as TGTGCCAGCTCACCAAGAGGTCCTGAAGCTTTCTTT.

The chain employs TRBV27 and TRBJ1-4; 10 bases agree with TRBD1. CDR1 is MNHEY and CDR2 is SMNVEV in the germline V gene (reference sequence). V shed 7 bases, J shed 0 bases, and the junction held 5 bases outside the gene matches. The CDR3 length is 16 residues. CDR3 DNA sequence: TGTGCCAGCATGCGGGACAGGGGTGCAACTAATGAAAAACTGTTTTTT. It encodes CASMRDRGATNEKLFF.

This clonotype was detected a few times. The chain combines TRBV29-1 with TRBJ2-3, with 11 bases aligning to TRBD2. Trimming took 4 bases from V and 4 from J; bases not matched to a gene: 7. Looked up from germline, CDR1 is SQVTM and CDR2 is ANQGSEA. The CDR3 covers 15 residues. The CDR3 DNA sequence: TGCAGCGTTGCCGCACTAGCGGGAGTAGCAGATACGCAGTATTTT. The encoded protein is CSVAALAGVADTQYF.

This clonotype has only a few counts. The V call is TRBV9, the J call TRBJ1-2, with 8 bases fitting TRBD1. With V trimmed by 4 bases and J by 4 bases, 9 bases remained unmatched. Germline assignment: CDR1 SGDLS and CDR2 YYNGEE. The CDR3 contains 15 residues. CDR3 sequence (DNA): TGTGCCAGCAGCCCCCGGACAGGGTCCGGCTATGGCTACACCTTC. It translates to CASSPRTGSGYGYTF.

The gene calls are TRBV5-1 and TRBJ2-4, with D possibly matching TRBD2 (7 bases). Trimming took 0 bases from V and 13 from J, leaving 14 bases between them. The CDR3 has 13 residues. Looked up from germline, CDR1 is SGHRS and CDR2 is YFSETQ. CDR3 sequence: CASSLAGGEVQYF. Written as DNA, the CDR3 is TGCGCCAGCAGCTTGGCGGGGGGCGAAGTACAGTACTTC.

The V and J genes are TRBV18 and TRBJ2-7; either TRBD1 or TRBD2 may supply D (6 bases each). Germline V gene lookup returns CDR1 KGHSH and CDR2 LQKENI. CDR3 size: 16 residues. The V and J ends lost 1 base and 3 bases respectively, with 16 bases between them. CDR3 loop: CASSPRGGPNLYEQYF. The CDR3 DNA reads as TGTGCCAGCTCACCACGTGGGGGGCCCAACCTCTACGAGCAGTACTTC. The variable domain in full, with the rest retrieved from reference TRBV18 and TRBJ2-7, is NAGVMQNPRHLVRRRGQEARLRCSPMKGHSHVYWYRQLPEEGLKFMVYLQKENIIDESGMPKERFSAEFPKEGPSILRIQQVVRGDSAAYFCASSPRGGPNLYEQYFGPGTRLTVT.

The chain carries TRBV9 and TRBJ2-3; the match to TRBD1 covers 8 bases. Germline loops: CDR1 SGDLS, CDR2 YYNGEE. V lost 4 bases and J lost 3; bases outside the gene matches: 13. The CDR3 consists of 17 residues. The chain's CDR3 is CASSLRDLGQATDTQYF. CDR3 DNA: TGTGCCAGCAGCTTGCGGGATCTGGGACAGGCTACAGATACGCAGTATTTT.